The entry below describes one T cell receptor (beta chain). From RNA, the CDR3 regions of TCR beta chains were amplified and sequenced. HTBI primers were employed in first-round RT-PCR, then a second-round multiplex PCR followed. TCRdb independently ran MiXCR on the multiplex PCR reads; one entry per CDR3 protein. Among roughly 610,000 distinct CDR3 sequences listed, 20% to 25% were seen once. Other autoimmune diseases, uncontrolled infections, pregnancy or lactation led to the exclusion of patients. The data derive from a study of Graves' ophthalmopathy and Graves' hyperthyroidism. V was pared by 0 bases and J by 6 bases, with 15 bases between. The CDR3 has 15 amino acids. Germline V gives CDR1 LNHNV, CDR2 YYDKDF (reference sequence).

The clonotype was recovered from a woman between 18 and 29 years old with stable Graves' hyperthyroidism. Some clones in this sample may be carry-over from other donors' samples. Sequenced: peripheral blood. The V gene is TRBV15, the J gene TRBJ2-7; no clear D. CDR3 protein: CATSRDGPPPLEQYF. The CDR3 nucleotides are TGTGCCACCAGCAGAGATGGTCCCCCCCCACTCGAGCAGTACTTC.